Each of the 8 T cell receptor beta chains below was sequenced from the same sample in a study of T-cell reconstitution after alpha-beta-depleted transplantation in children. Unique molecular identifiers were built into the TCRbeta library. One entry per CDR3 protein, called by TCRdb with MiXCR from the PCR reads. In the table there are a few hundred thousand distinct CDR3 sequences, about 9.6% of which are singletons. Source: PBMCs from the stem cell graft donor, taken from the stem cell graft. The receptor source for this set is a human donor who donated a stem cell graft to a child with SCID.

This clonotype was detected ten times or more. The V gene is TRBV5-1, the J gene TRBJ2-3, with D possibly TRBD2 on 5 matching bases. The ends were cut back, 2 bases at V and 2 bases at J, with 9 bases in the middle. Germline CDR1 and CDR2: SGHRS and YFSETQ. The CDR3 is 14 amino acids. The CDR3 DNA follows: TGCGCCAGCAGCTTAGGACTGTACACAGATACGCAGTATTTT. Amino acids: CASSLGLYTDTQYF.

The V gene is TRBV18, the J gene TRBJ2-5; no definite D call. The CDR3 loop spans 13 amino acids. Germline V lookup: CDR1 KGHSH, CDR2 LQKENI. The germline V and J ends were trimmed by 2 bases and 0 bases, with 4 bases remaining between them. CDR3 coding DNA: TGTGCCAGCTCACCAACGTACCAAGAGACCCAGTACTTC. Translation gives CASSPTYQETQYF.

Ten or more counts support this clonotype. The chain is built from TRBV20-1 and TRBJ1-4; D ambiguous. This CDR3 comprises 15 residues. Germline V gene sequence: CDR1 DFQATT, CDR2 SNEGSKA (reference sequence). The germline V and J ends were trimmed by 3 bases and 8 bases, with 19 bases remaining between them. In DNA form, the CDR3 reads TGCAGTGCTAGTCGGTTTGGTCAGGTAGAGGAAAAACTGTTTTTT. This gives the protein CSASRFGQVEEKLFF.

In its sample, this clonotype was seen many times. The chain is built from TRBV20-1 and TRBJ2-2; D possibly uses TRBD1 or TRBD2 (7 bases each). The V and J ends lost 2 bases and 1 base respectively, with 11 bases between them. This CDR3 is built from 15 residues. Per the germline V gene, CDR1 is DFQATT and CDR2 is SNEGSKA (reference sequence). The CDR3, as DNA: TGCAGTGCTAGAAGCGGGACAGTGAACACCGGGGAGCTGTTTTTT. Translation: CSARSGTVNTGELFF.

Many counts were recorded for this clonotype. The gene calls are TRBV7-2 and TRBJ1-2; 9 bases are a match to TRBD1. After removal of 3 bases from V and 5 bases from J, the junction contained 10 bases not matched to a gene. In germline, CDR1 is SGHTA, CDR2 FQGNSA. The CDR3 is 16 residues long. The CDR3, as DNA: TGTGCCAGCAGCTTCACCCTAACCGGACAGGGGTATGGCTACACCTTC. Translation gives CASSFTLTGQGYGYTF.

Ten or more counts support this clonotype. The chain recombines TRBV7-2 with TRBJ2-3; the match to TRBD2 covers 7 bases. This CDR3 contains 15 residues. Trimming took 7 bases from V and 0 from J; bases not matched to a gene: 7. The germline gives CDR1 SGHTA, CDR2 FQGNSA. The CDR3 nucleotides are TGTGCCAGCACCGCCCAAGCGGGAAGCACAGATACGCAGTATTTT. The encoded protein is CASTAQAGSTDTQYF.

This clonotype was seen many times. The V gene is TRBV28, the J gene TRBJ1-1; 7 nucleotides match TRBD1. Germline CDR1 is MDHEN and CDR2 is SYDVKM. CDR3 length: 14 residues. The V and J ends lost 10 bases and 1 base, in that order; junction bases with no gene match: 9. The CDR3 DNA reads TGTGCCACCAAGGGGGCAATTCCGAACACTGAAGCTTTCTTT. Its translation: CATKGAIPNTEAFF.

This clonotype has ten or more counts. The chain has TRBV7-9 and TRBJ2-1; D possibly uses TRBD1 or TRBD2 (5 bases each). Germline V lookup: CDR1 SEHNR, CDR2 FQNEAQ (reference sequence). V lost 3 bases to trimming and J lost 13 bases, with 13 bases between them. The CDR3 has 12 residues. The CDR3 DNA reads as TGTGCCAGCAGCTTGGGACGGGACGCACAGTTCTTC. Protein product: CASSLGRDAQFF.